Reported below is one TCR beta chain. CDR3 length: 15 amino acids. V gave up 3 bases and J gave up 4 bases, with 13 bases separating them. Germline CDR1 reads LGHNA; CDR2 reads YNFKEQ. As processed by the authors: Amplification of reference gene primers was used by the study to estimate nucleated cell counts. The repertoire was sequenced with immunoSEQ multiplex PCR; TCRdb's copy has only in-frame clones and lacks some. V, J and clone size reflect that table, while D and trimming were determined from the DNA. Found here are about 81,000 clones, roughly 87% of them singletons; the top ten hold around 5.2%. This record comes from a study of blood T cell repertoires in COVID-19.

Input material: peripheral blood. This clonotype originated in a woman at least 80 years old with active COVID-19. The genes are TRBV4-2 and TRBJ2-1, with a tentative D call TRBD2 (6 bases). CDR3 nucleotide sequence: TGTGCCAGCAGCCATCCTGATGGGACTTACAATGAGCAGTTCTTC. Amino acid sequence: CASSHPDGTYNEQFF.